The present entry profiles one T cell receptor (beta chain) with its context. The V gene's germline CDR1 is LGHNA and CDR2 YNFKEQ. J was trimmed by 5 bases and V by 0 bases; bases with no gene match: 4. The CDR3 runs 16 residues. The protocol was immunoSEQ multiplex PCR, while the TCRdb copy is restricted to in-frame clones and leaves out a portion. Altogether roughly 100,000 clones are present, 87% being singletons, with the ten largest covering 2.9%. The entry originates in a study of T cell responses to AZD1222 COVID-19 vaccine. The material sequenced was peripheral blood, taken on day 0 of AZD1222 vaccination. The chain uses TRBV4-2 and TRBJ2-1; 10 nucleotides line up with TRBD2. The source of this sequence is an adult in good health. The CDR3 sequence is CASSQEATSGNNEQFF. The CDR3 DNA is TGTGCCAGCAGCCAAGAGGCCACTAGCGGGAACAATGAGCAGTTCTTC.